This T cell receptor beta chain came from a study of blood T cell repertoires in COVID-19. As for the study in general: PBMCs, B-cell-depleted T cells, or T cells were the source of the cDNA or gDNA that made up the material.

Clones were sequenced by immunoSEQ multiplex PCR, and TCRdb holds only the in-frame ones, with some missing. The profile shows approximately 80,000 clones, 81% of them singletons. V was cut by 1 base and J by 3 bases, with 13 bases left in between. The germline gives CDR1 SGHRS, CDR2 YFSETQ. The CDR3 is 16 amino acids. The material sequenced was peripheral blood. The TCR originated in a man aged 80 or over with acute or convalescent COVID-19. The V call is TRBV5-1, the J call TRBJ2-2; possibly TRBD2 for D (6 bases). CDR3 sequence: CASSLTAGLDTGELFF. The DNA for the CDR3 is TGCGCCAGCAGCTTGACGGCGGGGTTGGACACCGGGGAGCTGTTTTTT.